This TCR beta chain appears in the sequencing data of a study of T cells after posttransplantation cyclophosphamide. Notes on this clone: Its antigen is still unknown.

Libraries were prepared by immunoSEQ multiplex PCR; TCRdb keeps only in-frame clonotypes and omits some of them. This table has over 10,000 clones, around 81% appearing once. Study-wide findings and caveats: Recipient CMV seropositivity and CMV reactivation strongly tracked TRB clonality. TRB overlap between skin or GI tissue T cells and blood was limited. Later post-transplant blood repertoires were often dominated by donor CD8+ memory clones.

Controls had myeloablative marrow grafts with methotrexate and calcineurin inhibitor, sampled at 1 year. Sequencing used PBMCs, obtained more than 350 days after allogeneic stem cell transplant with calcineurin inhibitor and methotrexate. This clonotype was sampled from a young adult male patient who received an allogeneic stem cell transplant from an unrelated donor, was CMV-positive, and had acute GVHD only. Some T cells may be graft donor cells.

The CDR3 region has the DNA TGTGCCAGCAGCCAACTAAAAAGCTCTACGAACTATGGCTACACCTTC. Encoded protein: CASSQLKSSTNYGYTF. This chain connects TRBV7-2 to TRBJ1-2; D call uncertain. V was pared by 5 bases and J by 2 bases, with 18 bases between. This CDR3 spans 16 amino acids. Germline loops: CDR1 SGHTA, CDR2 FQGNSA.